This T cell receptor (beta chain) was sequenced in a study of blood T cell repertoires in COVID-19. Background on the study: Sites in the United States, Italy and Spain provided acute and convalescent COVID-19 samples.

CDR1 WNHNN and CDR2 SYGVQD come from the germline V gene (reference sequence). V was shortened by 3 bases and J by 0 bases, with 9 bases between the two germline ends. The CDR3 has 15 amino acids. Cohort 3 recovered donors had two negative PCRs, clearance, or symptom resolution. Per the original data handling: It was from reference gene primer amplification that nucleated cell counts were estimated. Assay used: immunoSEQ multiplex PCR; TCRdb lists only in-frame clones, some missing. V, J and clone size are those of that table, while D and trimming were read from the DNA. The sample lists 200,000 to 250,000 clones, about four fifths seen once, with 3% to 4% in the top ten.

The chain recombines TRBV10-1 with TRBJ2-1, with D tentatively TRBD2 (6 bases). The receptor was derived from a woman between 55 and 75 years old who had recovered from COVID-19. The sample taken for sequencing was PBMCs or T cells enriched from blood (not recorded which). Written as DNA, the CDR3 is TGCGCCAGCAGTGATGCGGGGAGCTCCTACAATGAGCAGTTCTTC. Translating it yields CASSDAGSSYNEQFF.